The sequence of this TCR beta chain was determined in a study of CD8+CD57+ T cells in acquired aplastic anemia. TCR beta VDJ and CDR3 were profiled, and genomic DNA was the template. Via MiXCR, TCRdb re-called the reads, giving one row per CDR3 protein. Found here are fewer than 200,000 distinct CDR3 sequences, roughly 50% of them singletons; the top ten hold 10% to 15%. The CDR3 has 15 residues. Trimming left V 6 bases short and J 9 bases short, with 18 bases between. This clonotype was seen repeatedly, ten times or more. CD8+CD57+ cell expansion, shown by flow cytometry, had occurred in the patients selected for sequencing. The blood sampling took place in patients who had so far received no therapy.

The sequenced material came from sorted CD4+, CD8+, or CD8+CD57+ T cells (not recorded which) from PBMCs. The sequence was collected from a human donor with aplastic anemia. V usage is TRBV12-3 or TRBV12-4 and J usage is TRBJ1-6, with D perhaps matching TRBD1 (6 bases). CDR3 DNA sequence: TGTGCCAGCAGCCCAGCGGGAAGAGGGGGTTCACCCCTCCACTTT. It yields the protein CASSPAGRGGSPLHF.